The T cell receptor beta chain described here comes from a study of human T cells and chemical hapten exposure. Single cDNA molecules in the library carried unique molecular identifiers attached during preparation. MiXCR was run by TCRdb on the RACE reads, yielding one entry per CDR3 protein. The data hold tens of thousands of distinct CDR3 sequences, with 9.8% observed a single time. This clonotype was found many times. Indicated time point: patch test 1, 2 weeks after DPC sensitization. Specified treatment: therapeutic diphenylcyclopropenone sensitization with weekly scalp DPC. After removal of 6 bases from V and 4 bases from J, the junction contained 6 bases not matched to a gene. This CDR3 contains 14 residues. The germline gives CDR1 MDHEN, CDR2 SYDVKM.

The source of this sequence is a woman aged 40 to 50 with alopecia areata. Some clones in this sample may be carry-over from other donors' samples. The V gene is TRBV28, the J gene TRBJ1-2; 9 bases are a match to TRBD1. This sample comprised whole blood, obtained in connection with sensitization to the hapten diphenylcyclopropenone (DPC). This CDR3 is CASRSGQGFYGYTF. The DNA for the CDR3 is TGTGCCAGCAGGTCCGGACAGGGGTTCTATGGCTACACCTTC.